Sequencing of this T cell receptor beta chain was carried out in a study of CD8+ T cells in alopecia areata. About the research overall: The percentage of affected scalp area served as the score of severity for treated patients. Findings of the study overall: Tofacitinib produced a significant decrease in scalp clonality and in expanded CD8+ clones among the top 100. Many of the expanded lesional clones endured in scalp and blood while on tofacitinib.

Following extraction, RNA underwent reverse transcription to cDNA, which served as the sequencing template. TCRdb keeps only in-frame clones here, not all; method: immunoSEQ multiplex PCR. In the table there are 150,000 to 200,000 clones, about three fifths of which are singletons. The sample's treatment: oral pan-JAK inhibitor, 5-10 mg twice daily. V was shortened by 7 bases and J by 7 bases, with 16 bases between the two germline ends. CDR1 is SQVTM and CDR2 is ANQGSEA in the germline V gene. The CDR3 covers 12 residues. This clone was seen a few times. The antigen is not known. The receptor was isolated from a human donor with alopecia areata. The V call is TRBV29-1, the J call TRBJ2-5; the D call may be TRBD1 or TRBD2 (6 bases each). This sample comprised CD4+ T cells sorted from blood, obtained around week 50, from a patient treated with tofacitinib. Here the CDR3 DNA reads TGCAGCGCAACAGGGAAGGGGGGGACCCAGTACTTC. Amino acids: CSATGKGGTQYF.